This entry describes one TCR beta chain. Authors' analysis steps: Scientists estimated how many nucleated cells there were by amplifying reference gene primers. TCRdb's table, derived via immunoSEQ multiplex PCR, lists solely in-frame clones and lacks some. From that table come the V and J calls and clone size; the DNA was used to work out D and trimming. Among roughly 56,000 clones, around 85% were seen once, and the ten largest hold approximately 14%. This sample is part of a study of blood T cell repertoires in COVID-19. Overall study context: The origin of the acute and convalescent COVID-19 samples was the United States, Italy and Spain. Nucleic acid was either cDNA or gDNA, and it came from T cells, B-cell-depleted T cells, or PBMCs.

Germline values: CDR1 SGHNT, CDR2 YYREEE (reference sequence). The J segment lost 5 bases and the V segment lost 4 bases, leaving 9 bases of the junction unmatched. CDR3 length equals 16 residues. The sample taken for sequencing was peripheral blood. The sequence was collected from a human donor in a cohort sampled during active COVID-19. V gene TRBV5-4 combines with J gene TRBJ1-6; the match to TRBD1 covers 7 bases. The CDR3 nucleotides read TGTGCCAGCAGCCTTATAGGAGGGGGCAATAATTCACCCCTCCACTTT. Its translation is CASSLIGGGNNSPLHF.